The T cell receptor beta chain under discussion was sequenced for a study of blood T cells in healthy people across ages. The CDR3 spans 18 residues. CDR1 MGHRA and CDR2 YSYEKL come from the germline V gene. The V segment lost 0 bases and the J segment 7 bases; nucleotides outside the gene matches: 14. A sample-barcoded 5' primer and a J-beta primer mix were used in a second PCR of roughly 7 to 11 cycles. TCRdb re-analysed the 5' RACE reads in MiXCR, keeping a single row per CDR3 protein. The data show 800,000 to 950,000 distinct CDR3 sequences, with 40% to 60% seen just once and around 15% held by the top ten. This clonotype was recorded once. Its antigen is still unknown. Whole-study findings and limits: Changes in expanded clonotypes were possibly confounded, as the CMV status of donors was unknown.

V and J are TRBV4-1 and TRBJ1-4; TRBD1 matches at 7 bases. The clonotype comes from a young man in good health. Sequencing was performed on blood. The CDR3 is CASSQEGDRVDGIEKLFF. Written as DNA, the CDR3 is TGCGCCAGCAGCCAAGAAGGAGACAGGGTTGACGGAATTGAAAAACTGTTTTTT.